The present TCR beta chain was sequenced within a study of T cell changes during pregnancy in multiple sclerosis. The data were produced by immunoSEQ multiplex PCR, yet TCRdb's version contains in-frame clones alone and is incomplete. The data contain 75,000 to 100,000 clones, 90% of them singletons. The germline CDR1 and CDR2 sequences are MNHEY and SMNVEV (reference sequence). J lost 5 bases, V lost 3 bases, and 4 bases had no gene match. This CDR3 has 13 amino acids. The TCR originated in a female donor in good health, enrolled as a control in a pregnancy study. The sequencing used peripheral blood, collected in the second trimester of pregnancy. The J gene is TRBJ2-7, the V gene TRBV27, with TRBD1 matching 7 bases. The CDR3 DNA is TGTGCCAGCAGTTTGACAGGGCTCGACGAGCAGTACTTC. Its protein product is CASSLTGLDEQYF.